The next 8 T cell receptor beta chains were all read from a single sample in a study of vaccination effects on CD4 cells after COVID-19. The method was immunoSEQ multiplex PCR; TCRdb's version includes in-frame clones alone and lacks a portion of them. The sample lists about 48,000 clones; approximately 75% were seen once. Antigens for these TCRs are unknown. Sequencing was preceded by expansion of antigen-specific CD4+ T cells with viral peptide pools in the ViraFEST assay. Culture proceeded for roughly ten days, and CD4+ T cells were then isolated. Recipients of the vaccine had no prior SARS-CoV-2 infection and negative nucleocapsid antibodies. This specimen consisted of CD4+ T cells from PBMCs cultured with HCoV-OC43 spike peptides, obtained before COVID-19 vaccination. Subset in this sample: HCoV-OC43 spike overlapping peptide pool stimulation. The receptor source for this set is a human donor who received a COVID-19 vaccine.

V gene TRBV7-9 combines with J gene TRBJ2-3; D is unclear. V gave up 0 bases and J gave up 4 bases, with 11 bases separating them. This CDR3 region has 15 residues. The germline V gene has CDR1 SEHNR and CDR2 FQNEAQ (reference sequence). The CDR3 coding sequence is TGTGCCAGCAGCTTAGCGATGGTATCGTCAGATACGCAGTATTTT. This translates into CASSLAMVSSDTQYF.

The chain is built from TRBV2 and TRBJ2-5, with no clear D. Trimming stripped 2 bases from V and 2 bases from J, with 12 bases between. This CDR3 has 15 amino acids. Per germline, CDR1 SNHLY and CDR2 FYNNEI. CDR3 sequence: CASSESTARQETQYF. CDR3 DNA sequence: TGTGCCAGCAGTGAAAGTACAGCCAGACAAGAGACCCAGTACTTC.

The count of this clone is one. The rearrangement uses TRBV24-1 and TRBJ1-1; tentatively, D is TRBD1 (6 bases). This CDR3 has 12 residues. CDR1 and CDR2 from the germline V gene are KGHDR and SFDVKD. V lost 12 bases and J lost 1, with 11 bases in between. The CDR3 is CAVRGANTEAFF. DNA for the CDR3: TGTGCCGTAAGGGGGGCGAACACTGAAGCTTTCTTT.

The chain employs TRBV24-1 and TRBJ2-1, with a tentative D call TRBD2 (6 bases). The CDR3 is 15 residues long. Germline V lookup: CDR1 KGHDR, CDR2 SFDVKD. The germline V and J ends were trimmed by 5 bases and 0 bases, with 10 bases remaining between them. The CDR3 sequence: CATSVHGSSYNEQFF. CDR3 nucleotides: TGTGCCACCAGTGTCCACGGGAGCTCCTACAATGAGCAGTTCTTC.

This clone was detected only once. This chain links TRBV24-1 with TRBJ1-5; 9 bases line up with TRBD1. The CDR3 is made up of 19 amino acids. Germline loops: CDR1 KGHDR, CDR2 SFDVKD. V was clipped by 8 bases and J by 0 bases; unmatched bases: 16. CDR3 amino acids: CATTDNTGTGPYSNQPQHF. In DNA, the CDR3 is TGTGCCACCACCGATAATACCGGGACAGGGCCTTATAGCAATCAGCCCCAGCATTTT.

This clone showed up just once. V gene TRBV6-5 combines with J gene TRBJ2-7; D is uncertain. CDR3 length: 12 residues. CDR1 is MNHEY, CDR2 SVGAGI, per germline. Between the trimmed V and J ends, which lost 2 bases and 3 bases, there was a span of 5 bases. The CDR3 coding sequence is TGTGCCAGCAGTTACAGGGACTACGAGCAGTACGTC. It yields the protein CASSYRDYEQYV.

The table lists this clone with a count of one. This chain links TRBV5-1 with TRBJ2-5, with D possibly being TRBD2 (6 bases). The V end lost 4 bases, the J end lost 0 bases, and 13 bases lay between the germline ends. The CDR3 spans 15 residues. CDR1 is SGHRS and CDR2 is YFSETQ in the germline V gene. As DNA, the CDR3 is TGCGCCAGCAGCGCGCCGGGGGTGTACCAAGAGACCCAGTACTTC. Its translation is CASSAPGVYQETQYF.

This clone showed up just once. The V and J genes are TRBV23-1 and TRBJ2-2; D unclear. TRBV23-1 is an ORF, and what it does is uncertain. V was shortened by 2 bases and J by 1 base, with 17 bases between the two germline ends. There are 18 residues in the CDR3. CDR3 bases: TGCGCCAGCAGTCAACCGGGCCCTCGAGAGTTGAACACCGGGGAGCTGTTTTTT. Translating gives CASSQPGPRELNTGELFF.